Following are 32 T cell receptor beta chains from one sample sequenced in a study of blood T cell repertoires in COVID-19. TCRdb keeps only in-frame clones here, not all; method: immunoSEQ multiplex PCR. This sample has a few hundred thousand clones; about 80% occur once, and the top ten carry approximately 1.3%. Material: PBMCs or T cells enriched from blood (not recorded which). The receptors derive from a woman aged 35 to 49 with acute COVID-19.

This clone was counted only a few times. The chain carries TRBV28 and TRBJ2-1; 8 nucleotides match TRBD2. J lost 8 bases, V lost 10 bases, and 16 bases had no gene match. CDR1 and CDR2 from the germline V gene are MDHEN and SYDVKM. This CDR3 has 15 amino acids. This CDR3 reads CATRKAGVGSDEQFF. CDR3 sequence (DNA): TGTGCCACGAGAAAAGCGGGAGTGGGGAGCGATGAGCAGTTCTTC.

The CDR3 region is CASSLYDSRNQPQHF. CDR3 nucleotides: TGTGCCAGCAGTTTATACGACAGCCGCAATCAGCCCCAGCATTTT. The rearrangement links TRBV28 to TRBJ1-5; a possible D gene is TRBD1 (5 bases). CDR1 is MDHEN, CDR2 SYDVKM, per germline. V was pared by 1 base and J by 2 bases, with 9 bases between. The CDR3 is made up of 15 amino acids.

The chain combines TRBV10-3 with TRBJ1-5; TRBD1 matches at 7 bases. This CDR3 region has 14 residues. The germline V gene encodes CDR1 ENHRY and CDR2 SYGVKD. Trimming cost V 9 bases and J 6 bases; bases outside gene matches: 11. The chain's CDR3 is CAISSGQRFQPQHF. The DNA of the CDR3 is TGTGCCATTTCCTCGGGACAGCGGTTTCAGCCCCAGCATTTT.

The chain has TRBV11-1 and TRBJ1-2; D is possibly TRBD1 (6 bases). Germline lookup yields CDR1 SGHAT and CDR2 FQDESV (reference sequence). The CDR3 runs 13 residues. Trimming pared 5 bases from V and 4 bases from J, leaving 11 bases between. CDR3 in amino acids: CASSEDSFYGYTF. As DNA, the CDR3 is TGTGCCAGCAGCGAGGACAGCTTCTATGGCTACACCTTC.

J is TRBJ2-1 and V is TRBV2; D is uncertain. The CDR3 has 11 amino acids. Germline values: CDR1 SNHLY, CDR2 FYNNEI. V lost 3 bases, J lost 8 bases, and 5 bases lay in between. The CDR3 coding sequence is TGTGCCAGCAGTGAGCGATATGAGCAGTTCTTC. Its protein product is CASSERYEQFF. Supplemented by reference TRBV2 and TRBJ2-1, the full variable domain reads EPEVTQTPSHQVTQMGQEVILRCVPISNHLYFYWYRQILGQKVEFLVSFYNNEISEKSEIFDDQFSVERPDGSNFTLKIRSTKLEDSAMYFCASSERYEQFFGPGTRLTVL.

The chain combines TRBV27 with TRBJ1-2, with 7 bases lining up with TRBD1. CDR3 length: 15 residues. CDR1 is MNHEY and CDR2 is SMNVEV in the germline V gene (reference sequence). The trim removed 6 bases at V and 3 bases at J, leaving 10 bases unmatched. The DNA for the CDR3 is TGTGCCAGCAGCCCCTACGGACAGGCCCACTATGGCTACACCTTC. Protein product: CASSPYGQAHYGYTF.

In its sample, this clone was seen once. The chain combines TRBV28 with TRBJ2-2; 8 positions match TRBD2. V gave up 7 bases and J gave up 1 base; unmatched junction bases: 5. CDR1 and CDR2 (germline): MDHEN, SYDVKM. The CDR3 spans 15 residues. CDR3 in DNA: TGTGCCAGCACCAAGCGGGGGTTGAACACCGGGGAGCTGTTTTTT. Encoded protein: CASTKRGLNTGELFF.

The rearrangement joins TRBV4-2 to TRBJ1-3; D not certain. Germline V gives CDR1 LGHNA, CDR2 YNFKEQ. V lost 0 bases and J 0 bases, leaving 6 bases between the germline ends. The CDR3 loop spans 15 amino acids. The CDR3: CASSQERGSGNTIYF. The CDR3 DNA reads as TGTGCCAGCAGCCAAGAGCGGGGCTCTGGAAACACCATATATTTT.

This sequence joins TRBV4-1 and TRBJ2-5, with a possible D match to TRBD1 (6 bases). The germline V and J ends were trimmed by 4 bases and 1 base, with 16 bases remaining between them. The germline gives CDR1 MGHRA, CDR2 YSYEKL. The CDR3 covers 16 residues. The CDR3 spells CASSPNRDILQETQYF. CDR3 in DNA: TGCGCCAGCAGCCCCAACAGGGACATTCTCCAAGAGACCCAGTACTTC.

The V and J genes are TRBV18 and TRBJ1-3, with D possibly TRBD1 on 5 matching bases. Germline assignment: CDR1 KGHSH and CDR2 LQKENI. The CDR3 length is 17 residues. Trimming shortened V by 3 bases and J by 0 bases, and 15 bases separated the two germline ends. CDR3 sequence: CASSPRADPSSGNTIYF. The CDR3 bases are TGTGCCAGCTCACCCAGGGCCGATCCCAGCTCTGGAAACACCATATATTTT.

This clone has only one observation. The rearrangement links TRBV24-1 to TRBJ1-2; tentative D call: TRBD1 (5 bases). This CDR3 spans 12 amino acids. Trimming shortened V by 4 bases and J by 6 bases, and 8 bases separated the two germline ends. CDR1 and CDR2 (germline): KGHDR, SFDVKD. CDR3 sequence reads: CATSEGLHGYTF. The CDR3 nucleotides read TGTGCCACCAGTGAGGGGCTACATGGCTACACCTTC.

V is TRBV15 and J is TRBJ2-1, with TRBD2 matching 12 bases. CDR1 and CDR2 from the germline V gene are LNHNV and YYDKDF (reference sequence). J gave up 8 bases and V 1 base, and 3 bases lay outside the gene matches. This CDR3 has 15 amino acids. The CDR3 loop reads CATSRGLAGGDEQFF. For the CDR3, the DNA is TGTGCCACCAGCAGAGGGCTAGCGGGAGGGGATGAGCAGTTCTTC.

Remarks on this clone: The CDR3 does not end in the conserved phenylalanine or tryptophan, so this is likely a read error. The limits of the CDR3 on the DNA are not certain, so only TCRdb's listed CDR3 is given. The CDR3 sequence: CASSPRQGILGLS. V gene TRBV6-5 combines with J gene TRBJ2-7; the table gives TRBD1 as D, unverified against the DNA. Germline CDR1 reads MNHEY; CDR2 reads SVGAGI. The CDR3 is made up of 13 amino acids, end residues included.

The chain uses TRBV19 and TRBJ1-5; 12 bases match TRBD1. CDR3 length equals 15 residues. The germline CDR1 and CDR2 sequences are LNHDA and SQIVND (reference sequence). With 6 bases clipped from V and 4 bases from J, the junction kept 4 bases outside the gene matches. In DNA, the CDR3 is TGTGCCAGTAGCAGGGACAGGGGGCCGAATCAGCCCCAGCATTTT. Protein: CASSRDRGPNQPQHF.

The chain joins TRBV9 to TRBJ2-5; perhaps TRBD1 as D (6 bases). The CDR3 runs to 13 residues. Germline V CDR1 and CDR2: SGDLS, YYNGEE. The ends were cut back, 4 bases at V and 0 bases at J, with 7 bases in the middle. The CDR3 region is CASSRQDQETQYF. The CDR3 region has the DNA TGTGCCAGCAGCAGACAGGACCAAGAGACCCAGTACTTC.

CDR3 residues: CASRARRAEKLFF. CDR3 DNA: TGTGCCAGTAGGGCCAGGCGGGCGGAAAAACTGTTTTTT. The rearrangement joins TRBV19 to TRBJ1-4, with D unclear. Per the germline V gene, CDR1 is LNHDA and CDR2 is SQIVND (reference sequence). Trimming left V 6 bases short and J 8 bases short, with 13 bases between. CDR3 length equals 13 residues.

The chain uses TRBV19 and TRBJ2-6, with 8 nucleotides matching TRBD1. The CDR3 loop spans 16 amino acids. The junction had 6 bases not matched to a gene; V was cut back by 3 bases and J by 5 bases. The germline V gene encodes CDR1 LNHDA and CDR2 SQIVND (reference sequence). The CDR3 here is CASSIADRARANVLTF. Written as DNA, the CDR3 is TGTGCCAGTAGTATTGCGGACAGGGCCAGGGCCAACGTCCTGACTTTC.

The gene calls are TRBV19 and TRBJ1-1, with 7 bases matching TRBD1. J was trimmed by 4 bases and V by 6 bases; bases with no gene match: 8. Germline V lookup: CDR1 LNHDA, CDR2 SQIVND (reference sequence). The CDR3 sequence is 14 residues long. The chain's CDR3 is CASSPGGSATEAFF. CDR3 nucleotide sequence: TGTGCCAGTAGCCCAGGGGGGAGCGCCACTGAAGCTTTCTTT.

A single count supports this clone. CDR3 protein: CSASSIYTQYF. The CDR3 DNA sequence: TGCAGTGCCTCCAGTATCTATACGCAGTATTTT. V is TRBV20-1 and J is TRBJ2-3; D unclear. This CDR3 contains 11 residues. Germline V gene data show CDR1 as DFQATT and CDR2 as SNEGSKA (reference sequence). With 6 bases removed from V and 7 bases from J, the gap between germline ends came to 11 bases.

This sequence joins TRBV5-1 and TRBJ1-2; 7 bases agree with TRBD1. This CDR3 is built from 13 residues. Trimming at V came to 0 bases and at J to 8 bases, leaving 4 bases not matched to a gene. Germline CDR1 is SGHRS and CDR2 is YFSETQ. In nucleotides, the CDR3 is TGCGCCAGCAGCTTGGAGGTCAGGGGGGGCTACACCTTC. Amino acids: CASSLEVRGGYTF.

This chain joins TRBV7-3 and TRBJ2-7; 7 bases agree with TRBD2. Germline trimming cut 2 bases from V and 7 bases from J; bases unmatched to any gene: 8. The CDR3 totals 14 residues. In germline, CDR1 is SGHTA, CDR2 FQGTGA. The CDR3 loop is CASSLAGASDEQYF. CDR3 DNA sequence: TGTGCCAGCAGCTTAGCGGGAGCTAGCGATGAGCAGTACTTC.

The CDR3 loop is CASSISGANSPLHF. The DNA for the CDR3 is TGTGCCAGTAGTATTTCGGGAGCAAATTCACCCCTCCACTTT. This chain joins TRBV19 and TRBJ1-6; D unclear. The germline CDR1 and CDR2 sequences are LNHDA and SQIVND (reference sequence). V lost 3 bases to trimming and J lost 7 bases, with 10 bases between them. The CDR3 is 14 residues long.

V usage is TRBV9 and J usage is TRBJ2-2; D remains ambiguous. The CDR3 covers 15 residues. Germline CDR1 reads SGDLS; CDR2 reads YYNGEE. V was pared by 0 bases and J by 4 bases, with 10 bases between. The CDR3 is CASSVDLGFTGELFF. The CDR3 bases are TGTGCCAGCAGCGTAGATCTGGGCTTCACCGGGGAGCTGTTTTTT.

The V gene is TRBV30, the J gene TRBJ2-7, with a tentative D call TRBD2 (6 bases). CDR3 length: 14 residues. Per the germline V gene, CDR1 is GTSNPN and CDR2 is SVGIG (reference sequence). Trimming shortened V by 5 bases and J by 0 bases, and 14 bases separated the two germline ends. Written as DNA, the CDR3 is TGTGCCTGGGCTACTAGCTCCCACTCCTACGAGCAGTACTTC. Its translation: CAWATSSHSYEQYF.

The chain employs TRBV7-2 and TRBJ1-6, with TRBD1 as a possible D gene (5 bases). The V gene lost 5 bases and the J gene lost 0 bases, with 11 bases spanning the gap. This CDR3 has 16 residues. Germline CDR1 and CDR2: SGHTA and FQGNSA. In nucleotides, the CDR3 is TGTGCCAGCAGCCCAAGACAGAGCTCCTATAATTCACCCCTCCACTTT. Its translation is CASSPRQSSYNSPLHF.

The V and J genes are TRBV2 and TRBJ1-6; no firm D call. V lost 7 bases, J lost 12 bases, and 16 bases lay in between. CDR1 and CDR2 from the germline V gene are SNHLY and FYNNEI. CDR3 length: 13 amino acids. CDR3 nucleotides: TGTGCCAGCATCACCCGTGAGGGAAAACCCCTCCACTTT. Translated, it gives CASITREGKPLHF.

The chain uses TRBV18 and TRBJ1-4; D is ambiguous. From germline, CDR1 is KGHSH and CDR2 LQKENI. V dropped 2 bases and J dropped 0 bases, with 7 bases sitting between them. The CDR3 totals 15 residues. CDR3 nucleotides: TGTGCCAGCTCACCAGAAACTGCAACTAATGAAAAACTGTTTTTT. Residues: CASSPETATNEKLFF.

This sequence joins TRBV18 and TRBJ2-1; the D gene is possibly TRBD2 (6 bases). The ends were cut back, 4 bases at V and 5 bases at J, with 15 bases in the middle. From germline, CDR1 is KGHSH and CDR2 LQKENI. This CDR3 comprises 15 residues. The chain's CDR3 is CASSRSGNKDNEQFF. As DNA, the CDR3 is TGTGCCAGCTCACGTAGCGGAAATAAAGACAATGAGCAGTTCTTC.

This chain uses TRBV5-1 with TRBJ2-3; 8 bases agree with TRBD1. This CDR3 region has 14 residues. Looked up from germline, CDR1 is SGHRS and CDR2 is YFSETQ. V shed 5 bases, J shed 2 bases, and the junction held 4 bases outside the gene matches. The CDR3 DNA reads as TGCGCCAGCAGTCGGACAGGGACCACAGATACGCAGTATTTT. This sequence encodes CASSRTGTTDTQYF.

The gene calls are TRBV2 and TRBJ2-7; 8 bases agree with TRBD2. Germline V lookup: CDR1 SNHLY, CDR2 FYNNEI. The CDR3 loop spans 13 amino acids. The ends lost 7 bases at V and 6 bases at J; junction bases unmatched: 8. In DNA, the CDR3 is TGTGCCAGCACGGCTAGCGGGTATAGCGAGCAGTACTTC. Translation gives CASTASGYSEQYF.

In DNA, the CDR3 is TGTGCCAGCAGTCCGAGACTAGCAGGAGGCCCCAATGAGCAGTTCTTC. This translates into CASSPRLAGGPNEQFF. The chain employs TRBV27 and TRBJ2-1, with TRBD2 matching over 7 bases. Germline CDR1 is MNHEY and CDR2 is SMNVEV (reference sequence). This CDR3 is 16 amino acids long. Germline trimming cut 5 bases from V and 6 bases from J; bases unmatched to any gene: 13.

The V and J genes are TRBV5-1 and TRBJ2-3; 9 bases map to TRBD2. J lost 4 bases, V lost 4 bases, and 10 bases had no gene match. The CDR3 sequence is 16 residues long. The germline gives CDR1 SGHRS, CDR2 YFSETQ. The CDR3 loop is CASSPGVAGVSDTQYF. The CDR3 DNA sequence: TGCGCCAGCAGCCCGGGTGTAGCGGGAGTTTCAGATACGCAGTATTTT.